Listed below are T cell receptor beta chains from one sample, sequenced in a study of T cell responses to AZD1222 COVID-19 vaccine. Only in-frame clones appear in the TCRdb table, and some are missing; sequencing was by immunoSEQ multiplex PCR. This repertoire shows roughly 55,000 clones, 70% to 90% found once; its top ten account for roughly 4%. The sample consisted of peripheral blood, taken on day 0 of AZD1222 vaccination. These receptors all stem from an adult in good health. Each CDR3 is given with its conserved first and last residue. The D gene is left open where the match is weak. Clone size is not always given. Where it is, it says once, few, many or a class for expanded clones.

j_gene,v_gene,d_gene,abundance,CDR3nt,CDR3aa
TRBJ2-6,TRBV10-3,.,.,TGTGCCATCAGTGACGGGAATGAGCGGGCCAACGTCCTGACTTTC,CAISDGNERANVLTF
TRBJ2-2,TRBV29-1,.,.,TGCAGCGTAGGCCAGGGACCCACCGGGGAGCTGTTTTTT,CSVGQGPTGELFF
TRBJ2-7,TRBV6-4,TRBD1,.,TGTGCCAGCAGTGCCCATAAAACGGGACAGGGAACCTACGAGCAGTACTTC,CASSAHKTGQGTYEQYF
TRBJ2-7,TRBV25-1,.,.,TGTGCCAGCAGTACCCCCAGGGACGGGTTTCACGAGCAGTACTTC,CASSTPRDGFHEQYF
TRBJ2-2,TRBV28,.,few,TGTGCCGGGGGGCAGGTCCTCACAGGGACCGGGGAGCTGTTTTTT,CAGGQVLTGTGELFF
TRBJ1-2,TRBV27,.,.,TGTGCCAGCAGTCCCCCCCGCTCTGGACCATATGGCTACACCTTC,CASSPPRSGPYGYTF
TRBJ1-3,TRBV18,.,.,TGTGCCAGCTCACCAGCCCGGAGCTCTGGAAACACCATATATTTT,CASSPARSSGNTIYF
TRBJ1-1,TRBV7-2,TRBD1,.,TGTGCCAGCAGCCCCCAGGGGGGGTTGAACACTGAAGCTTTCTTT,CASSPQGGLNTEAFF
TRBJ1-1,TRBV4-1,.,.,TGCGCCAGCAGCCAAGCTCGTACAGGGGAAGCTTTCTTT,CASSQARTGEAFF
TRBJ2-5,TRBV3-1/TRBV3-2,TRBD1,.,TGTGCCAGCAGCCACCCGACAGGGCCCCAAGAGACCCAGTACTTC,CASSHPTGPQETQYF
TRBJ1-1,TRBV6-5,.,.,TGTGCCAGCAGCCTAAATGGTGGCACTGAAGCTTTCTTT,CASSLNGGTEAFF
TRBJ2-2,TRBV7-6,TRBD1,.,TGTGCCAGCAGCGCAGGGGGTTCGAACACCGGGGAGCTGTTTTTT,CASSAGGSNTGELFF
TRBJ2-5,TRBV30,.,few,TGTGCCTGGAGTGTAACAGGGTCGGAGACCCAGTACTTC,CAWSVTGSETQYF
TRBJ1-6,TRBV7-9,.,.,TGTGCCAGCAGCTTGGATAATTCACCCCTCCACTTT,CASSLDNSPLHF
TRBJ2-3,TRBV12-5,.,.,TGTGCTAGTGCCCGAGGAGGGGGCGCAGAGGCAGATACGCAGTATTTT,CASARGGGAEADTQYF
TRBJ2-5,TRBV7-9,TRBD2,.,TGTGCCAGCAGCTTAAGTGCGGGGGGATCCCTCCAAGAGACCCAGTACTTC,CASSLSAGGSLQETQYF
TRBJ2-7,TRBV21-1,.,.,TGTGCCAGCAGCAAAGGAGGGGAGGGGATATACGAGCAGTACTTC,CASSKGGEGIYEQYF
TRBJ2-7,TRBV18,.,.,TGTGCCAGCTCACCATCGCTTCTCGAGCAGTACTTC,CASSPSLLEQYF
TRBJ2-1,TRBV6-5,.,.,TGTGCCAGCAGGCAGTGGAATGAGCAGTTCTTC,CASRQWNEQFF
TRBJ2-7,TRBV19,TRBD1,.,TGTGCCAGTAGTATAGGGCCCGGGACAGCAGTACCCTACGAGCAGTACTTC,CASSIGPGTAVPYEQYF
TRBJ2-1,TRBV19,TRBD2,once,TGTGCCAGTAGTACGCGGACTAGCGGGGGGGCCTTAGATGAGCAGTTCTTC,CASSTRTSGGALDEQFF
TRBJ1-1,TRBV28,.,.,TGTGCCAGCAGTTTATCCGGGGGCCTTAGGAAAGCTTTCTTT,CASSLSGGLRKAFF
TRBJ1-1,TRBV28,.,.,TGTGCCAGCAGTTTAGGGGGAGGGCCTGTTGAAGCTTTCTTT,CASSLGGGPVEAFF
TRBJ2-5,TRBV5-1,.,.,TGCGCCAGCAGCTTGGGACGAGAGACCCAGTACTTC,CASSLGRETQYF
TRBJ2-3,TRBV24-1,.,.,TGTGCCACCAGTGATACAACGGGACAACTTAGCACAGATACGCAGTATTTT,CATSDTTGQLSTDTQYF
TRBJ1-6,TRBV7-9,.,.,TGTGCCATCTCCGACAGCTCCTATAATTCACCCCTCCACTTT,CAISDSSYNSPLHF
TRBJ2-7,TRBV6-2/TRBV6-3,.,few,TGTGCCAGCAGTTACGGCGGGGCACCTACTTCGACCTACGAGCAGTACTTC,CASSYGGAPTSTYEQYF
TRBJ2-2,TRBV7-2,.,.,TGTGCCACCTCCCGGGGGGCGGGCGGGGAGCTGTTTTTT,CATSRGAGGELFF
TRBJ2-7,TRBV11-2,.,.,TGTGCCAGCAGCTTAGGGGCTACCAGCTCCTACGAGCAGTACTTC,CASSLGATSSYEQYF
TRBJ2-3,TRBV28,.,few,TGTGCCAGCAGTTCAGGGGTAGGGGGTACAGATACGCAGTATTTT,CASSSGVGGTDTQYF
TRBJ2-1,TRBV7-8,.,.,TGTGCCAGCAGCTTAGTAGGTGAGCAGTTCTTC,CASSLVGEQFF
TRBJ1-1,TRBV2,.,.,TGTGCCAGCAGTAAGGACAGAAACACTGAAGCTTTCTTT,CASSKDRNTEAFF
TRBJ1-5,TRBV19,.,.,TGTGCCAGTAGTATAGCCCGCAGGGACAATCAGCCCCAGCATTTT,CASSIARRDNQPQHF
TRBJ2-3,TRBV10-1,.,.,TGCGCCAGCAGTGAGTGGGCAGGGAGCACAGATACGCAGTATTTT,CASSEWAGSTDTQYF
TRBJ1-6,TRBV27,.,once,TGTGCCAGCAGATCCCTAGGTAGGGACTCCTATAATTCACCCCTCCACTTT,CASRSLGRDSYNSPLHF
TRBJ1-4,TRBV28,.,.,TGTGCCAGCAGAGGCTTAGGACCATTAAGTACTAAAAAACTGTTTTTT,CASRGLGPLSTKKLFF
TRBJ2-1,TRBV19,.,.,TGTGCCAGTAGTTTCGGAAGCTCCTACAATGAGCAGTTCTTC,CASSFGSSYNEQFF
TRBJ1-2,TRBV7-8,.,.,TGTGCCAGCAGCCCCCAGGGTTATGGCTACACCTTC,CASSPQGYGYTF
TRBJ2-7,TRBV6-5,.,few,TGTGCCAGCAGTTACGCGGGACCTTCCTACGAGCAGTACTTC,CASSYAGPSYEQYF
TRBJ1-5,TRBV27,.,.,TGTGCCAGCAGCCCTGGGGCAGGGTGGAACCAGCCCCAGCATTTT,CASSPGAGWNQPQHF
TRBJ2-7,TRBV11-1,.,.,TGTGCCAGCAGCTTCTGGCAGGGCTACGAGCAGTACTTC,CASSFWQGYEQYF
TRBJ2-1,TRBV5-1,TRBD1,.,TGCGCCAGCAGTTCCCGGACAGGGATGAATGAGCAGTTCTTC,CASSSRTGMNEQFF
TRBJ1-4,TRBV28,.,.,TGTGCCAGCAGTTTAGTTCAAACTAATGAAAAACTGTTTTTT,CASSLVQTNEKLFF
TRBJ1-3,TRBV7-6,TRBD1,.,TGTGCCAGCAGCCGTGACAGGGCCTCCACCATATATTTT,CASSRDRASTIYF
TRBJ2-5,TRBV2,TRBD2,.,TGTGCCAGCAGCGCCGGGACTAGCCCTCAAGAGACCCAGTACTTC,CASSAGTSPQETQYF
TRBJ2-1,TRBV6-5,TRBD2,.,TGTGCCAGCAGAGCGGGGTCGAGCTCCTACAATGAGCAGTTCTTC,CASRAGSSSYNEQFF
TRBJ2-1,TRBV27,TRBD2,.,TGTGCCAGCAGCCCGACTAGCGGGGGCTCCAATGAGCAGTTCTTC,CASSPTSGGSNEQFF
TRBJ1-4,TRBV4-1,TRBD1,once,TGCGCCAGCAGCCAAGATAACAGGGGGCCTCGTGAAAAACTGTTTTTT,CASSQDNRGPREKLFF
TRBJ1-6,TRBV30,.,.,TGTGCCTGGAGTCTACGGCTAAATTCACCCCTCCACTTT,CAWSLRLNSPLHF
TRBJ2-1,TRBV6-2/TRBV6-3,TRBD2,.,TGTGCCAGCAGTCCCAGCGGGGGGACCCACAATGAGCAGTTCTTC,CASSPSGGTHNEQFF
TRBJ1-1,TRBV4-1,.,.,TGCGCCAGCAGCTCCCCGCTCAGGGGGAACACTGAAGCTTTCTTT,CASSSPLRGNTEAFF
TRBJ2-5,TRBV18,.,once,TGTGCCAGCTCACCCCTCTCTGGACAGCAAGAGACCCAGTACTTC,CASSPLSGQQETQYF
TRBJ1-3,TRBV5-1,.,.,TGCGCCAGCAGCCCGGGGGGGGCAGGAAACACCATATATTTT,CASSPGGAGNTIYF
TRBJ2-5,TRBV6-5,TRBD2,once,TGTGCCAGCAGCCATTCCGGGACTATCGGCGAGACCCAGTACTTC,CASSHSGTIGETQYF
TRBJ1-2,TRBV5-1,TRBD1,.,TGCGCCAGCAGCCCAGGACAGGGAGGAGGACTTAACTATGGCTACACCTTC,CASSPGQGGGLNYGYTF